This TCR beta chain was identified during a study of blood T cell repertoires in COVID-19. Study-wide context: The United States, Italy and Spain supplied acute and convalescent COVID-19 samples. Sources were T cells, B-cell-depleted T cells, or PBMCs; the material itself was cDNA or gDNA.

Per the study methods: Amplifying reference gene primers gave estimates of nucleated cell counts. Produced via immunoSEQ multiplex PCR; TCRdb's table is partial and in-frame only. V and J calls and clone size are given by that table; D and trimming were obtained from the DNA. The sample records 200,000 to 300,000 clones, approximately 80% being singletons. The V and J ends lost 1 base and 5 bases respectively, with 5 bases between them. The CDR3 covers 12 residues. Germline CDR1 MDHEN, CDR2 SYDVKM. The sequenced sample consisted of peripheral blood. The rearrangement joins TRBV28 to TRBJ2-5; D is unclear. This clonotype originated in a human donor in a cohort sampled during active COVID-19. DNA of the CDR3: TGTGCCAGCAGTTTATTCCCGGAGACCCAGTACTTC. Protein product: CASSLFPETQYF.